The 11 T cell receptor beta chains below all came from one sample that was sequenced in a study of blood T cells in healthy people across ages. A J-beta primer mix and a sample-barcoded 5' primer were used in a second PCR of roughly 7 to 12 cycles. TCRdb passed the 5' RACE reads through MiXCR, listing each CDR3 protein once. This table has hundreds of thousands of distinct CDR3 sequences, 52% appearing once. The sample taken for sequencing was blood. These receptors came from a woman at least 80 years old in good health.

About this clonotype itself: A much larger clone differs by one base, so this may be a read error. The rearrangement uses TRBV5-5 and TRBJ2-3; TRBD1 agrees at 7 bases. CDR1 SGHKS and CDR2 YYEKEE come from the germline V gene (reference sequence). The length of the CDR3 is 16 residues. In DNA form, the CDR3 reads TGTGCCTGCAGCGAAAACAGGGGTCCGTCTATAGATACGCAGTATTTT. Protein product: CACSENRGPSIDTQYF.

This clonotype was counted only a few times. In nucleotides, the CDR3 is TGCGCCAGCAGCTTGGAGGCATTTGGTGGGGGGCACTCTACGGATGAGCAGTTCTTC. It translates to CASSLEAFGGGHSTDEQFF. This sequence joins TRBV5-1 and TRBJ2-1; perhaps D is TRBD1 or TRBD2 (6 bases each). CDR3 length equals 19 residues. The germline gives CDR1 SGHRS, CDR2 YFSETQ. The ends were cut back, 0 bases at V and 8 bases at J, with 27 bases in the middle.

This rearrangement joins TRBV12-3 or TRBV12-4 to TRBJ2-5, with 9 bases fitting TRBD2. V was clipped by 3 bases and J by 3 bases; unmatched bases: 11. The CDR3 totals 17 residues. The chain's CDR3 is CASSFGRGGDREETQYF. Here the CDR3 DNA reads TGTGCCAGCAGTTTTGGGCGGGGGGGCGACAGAGAAGAGACCCAGTACTTC.

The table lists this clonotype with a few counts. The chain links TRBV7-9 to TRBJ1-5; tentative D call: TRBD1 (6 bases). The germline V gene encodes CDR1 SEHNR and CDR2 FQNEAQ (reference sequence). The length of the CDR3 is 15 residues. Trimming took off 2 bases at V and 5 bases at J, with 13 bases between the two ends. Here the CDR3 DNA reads TGTGCCAGCAGCTTACGGACAGACTCTGATCAGCCCCAGCATTTT. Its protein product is CASSLRTDSDQPQHF.

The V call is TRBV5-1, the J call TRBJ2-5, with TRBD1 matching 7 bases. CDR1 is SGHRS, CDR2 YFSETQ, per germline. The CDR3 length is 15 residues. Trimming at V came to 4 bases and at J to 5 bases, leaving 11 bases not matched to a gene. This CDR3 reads CASSKGTAKGETQYF. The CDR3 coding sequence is TGCGCCAGCAGCAAAGGGACAGCTAAAGGGGAGACCCAGTACTTC.

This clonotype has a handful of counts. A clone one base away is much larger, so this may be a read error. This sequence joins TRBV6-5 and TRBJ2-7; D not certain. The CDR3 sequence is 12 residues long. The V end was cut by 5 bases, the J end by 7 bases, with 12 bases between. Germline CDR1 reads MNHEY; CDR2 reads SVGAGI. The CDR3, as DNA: TGTGCCAGCAGTAGGGTAAACAATGAGCAGTACTTC. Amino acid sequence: CASSRVNNEQYF.

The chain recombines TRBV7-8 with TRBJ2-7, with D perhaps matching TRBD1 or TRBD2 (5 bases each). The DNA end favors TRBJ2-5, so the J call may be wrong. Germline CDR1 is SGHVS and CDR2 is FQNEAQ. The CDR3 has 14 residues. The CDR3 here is CASSLGTVRETQYF. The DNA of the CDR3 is TGTGCCAGCAGCTTGGGGACGGTCCGAGAGACCCAGTACTTC.

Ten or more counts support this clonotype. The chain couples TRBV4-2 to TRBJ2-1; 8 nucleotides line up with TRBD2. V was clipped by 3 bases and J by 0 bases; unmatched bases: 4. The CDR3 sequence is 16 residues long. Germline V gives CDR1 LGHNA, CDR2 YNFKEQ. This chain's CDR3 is CASSQDSGNSYNEQFF. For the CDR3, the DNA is TGTGCCAGCAGCCAGGATAGCGGGAACTCCTACAATGAGCAGTTCTTC.

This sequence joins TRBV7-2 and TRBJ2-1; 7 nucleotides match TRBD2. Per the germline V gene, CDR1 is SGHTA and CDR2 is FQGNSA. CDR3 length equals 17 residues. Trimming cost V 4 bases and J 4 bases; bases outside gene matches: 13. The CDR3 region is CASSSLLKAGHYNEQFF. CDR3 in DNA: TGTGCCAGCAGCTCCCTGTTGAAAGCGGGGCATTACAATGAGCAGTTCTTC. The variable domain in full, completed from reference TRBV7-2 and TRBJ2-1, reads GAGVSQSPSNKVTEKGKDVELRCDPISGHTALYWYRQSLGQGLEFLIYFQGNSAPDKSGLPSDRFSAERTGGSVSTLTIQRTQQEDSAVYLCASSSLLKAGHYNEQFFGPGTRLTVL.

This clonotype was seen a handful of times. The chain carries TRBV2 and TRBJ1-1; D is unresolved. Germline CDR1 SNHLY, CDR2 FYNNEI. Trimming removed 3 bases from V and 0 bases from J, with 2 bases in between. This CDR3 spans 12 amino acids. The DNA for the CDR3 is TGTGCCAGCAGTGAGCTGAACACTGAAGCTTTCTTT. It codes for CASSELNTEAFF.

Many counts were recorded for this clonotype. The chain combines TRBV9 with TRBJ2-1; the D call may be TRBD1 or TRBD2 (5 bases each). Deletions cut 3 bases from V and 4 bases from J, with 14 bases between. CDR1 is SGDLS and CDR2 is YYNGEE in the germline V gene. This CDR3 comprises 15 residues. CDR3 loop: CASSDGAPPYNEQFF. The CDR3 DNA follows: TGTGCCAGCAGCGACGGGGCCCCACCGTACAATGAGCAGTTCTTC.